This paragraph covers one T cell receptor (beta chain) sequence. These data come from a study of blood T cell repertoires in COVID-19. With 2 bases clipped from V and 3 bases from J, the junction kept 11 bases outside the gene matches. The CDR3 consists of 18 residues. Germline loops: CDR1 MNHNS, CDR2 SASEGT. Data came from immunoSEQ multiplex PCR; TCRdb stores just in-frame clones and leaves some out. The table lists about 80,000 clones, over 70% of them singletons. This TCR was recovered from a human donor in a cohort sampled during active COVID-19. The sequencing input was peripheral blood. This chain links TRBV6-1 with TRBJ2-7; 12 nucleotides align to TRBD2. The CDR3 is CASSERARLAGAIYEQYF. DNA for the CDR3: TGTGCCAGCAGTGAACGGGCGAGACTAGCGGGAGCCATCTACGAGCAGTACTTC.